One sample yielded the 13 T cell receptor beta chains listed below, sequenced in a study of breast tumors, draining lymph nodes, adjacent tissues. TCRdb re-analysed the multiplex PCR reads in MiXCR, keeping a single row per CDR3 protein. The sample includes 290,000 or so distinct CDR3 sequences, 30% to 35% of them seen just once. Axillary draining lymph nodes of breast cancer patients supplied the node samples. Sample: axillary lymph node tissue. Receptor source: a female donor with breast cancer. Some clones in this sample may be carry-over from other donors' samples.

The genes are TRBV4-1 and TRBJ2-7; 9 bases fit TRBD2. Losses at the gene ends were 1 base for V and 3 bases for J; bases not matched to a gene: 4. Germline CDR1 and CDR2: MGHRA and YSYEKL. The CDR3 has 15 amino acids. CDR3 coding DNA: TGCGCCAGCAGCCAAGGGGTAGCGGGAGACTACGAGCAGTACTTC. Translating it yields CASSQGVAGDYEQYF.

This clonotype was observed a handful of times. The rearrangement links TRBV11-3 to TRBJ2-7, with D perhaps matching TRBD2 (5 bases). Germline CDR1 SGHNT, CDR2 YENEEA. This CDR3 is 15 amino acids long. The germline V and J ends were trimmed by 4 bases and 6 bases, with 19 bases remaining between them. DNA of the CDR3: TGTGCCAGCAGCTCCCCTTGGGGAGCTGTTCCCGAGCAGTACTTC. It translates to CASSSPWGAVPEQYF. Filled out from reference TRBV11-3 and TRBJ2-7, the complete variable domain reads EAGVVQSPRYKIIEKKQPVAFWCNPISGHNTLYWYLQNLGQGPELLIRYENEEAVDDSQLPKDRFSAERLKGVDSTLKIQPAELGDSAVYLCASSSPWGAVPEQYFGPGTRLTVT.

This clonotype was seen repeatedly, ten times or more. The chain's CDR3 is CATSRGDRGKLFF. In DNA form, the CDR3 reads TGTGCCACCAGCAGAGGGGACAGGGGAAAACTGTTTTTT. This chain uses TRBV15 with TRBJ1-4; TRBD1 agrees at 10 bases. Germline lookup yields CDR1 LNHNV and CDR2 YYDKDF (reference sequence). V trimming: 1 base; J trimming: 10 bases; junction bases outside the gene matches: 0. This CDR3 spans 13 amino acids.

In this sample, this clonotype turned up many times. This CDR3 reads CASSLGKAEQYF. For the CDR3, the DNA is TGTGCCAGCAGTTTGGGGAAGGCCGAGCAGTACTTC. The chain recombines TRBV6-5 with TRBJ2-7; D not certain. The CDR3 has 12 amino acids. Trimming removed 4 bases from V and 6 bases from J, with 10 bases in between. Germline CDR1 MNHEY, CDR2 SVGAGI.

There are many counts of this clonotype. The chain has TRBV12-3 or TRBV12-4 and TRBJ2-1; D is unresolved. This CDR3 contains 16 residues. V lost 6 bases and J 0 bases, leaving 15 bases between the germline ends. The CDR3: CASSNLGSSSYNEQFF. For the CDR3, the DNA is TGTGCCAGCAGCAATCTAGGATCGAGCTCCTACAATGAGCAGTTCTTC.

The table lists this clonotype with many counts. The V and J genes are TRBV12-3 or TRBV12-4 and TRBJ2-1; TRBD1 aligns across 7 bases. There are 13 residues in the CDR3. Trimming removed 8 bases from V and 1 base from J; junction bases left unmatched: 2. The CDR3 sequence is CASRQGSYNEQFF. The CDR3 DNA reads TGTGCCAGCCGACAGGGTTCCTACAATGAGCAGTTCTTC.

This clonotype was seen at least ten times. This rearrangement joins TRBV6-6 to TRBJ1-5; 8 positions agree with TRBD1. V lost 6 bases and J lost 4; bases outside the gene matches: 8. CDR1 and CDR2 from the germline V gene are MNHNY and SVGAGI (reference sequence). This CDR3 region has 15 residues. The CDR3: CASSPGGAENQPQHF. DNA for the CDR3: TGTGCCAGCAGCCCAGGGGGCGCGGAAAATCAGCCCCAGCATTTT.

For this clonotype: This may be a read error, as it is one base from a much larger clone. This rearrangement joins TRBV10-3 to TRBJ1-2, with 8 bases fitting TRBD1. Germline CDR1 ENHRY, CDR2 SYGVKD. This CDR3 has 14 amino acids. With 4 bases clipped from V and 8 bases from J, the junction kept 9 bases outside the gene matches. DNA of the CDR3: TGTGCCATCAGTGGACAGGGGCCCGAGGGGGGCTACACCTTC. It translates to CAISGQGPEGGYTF.

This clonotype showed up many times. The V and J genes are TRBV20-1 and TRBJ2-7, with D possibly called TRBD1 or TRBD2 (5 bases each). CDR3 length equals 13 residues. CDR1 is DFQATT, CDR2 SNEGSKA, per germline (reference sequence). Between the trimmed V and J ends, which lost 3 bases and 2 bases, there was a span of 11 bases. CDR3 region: CSASRDGTYEQYF. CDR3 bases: TGCAGTGCTAGCCGGGACGGCACCTACGAGCAGTACTTC.

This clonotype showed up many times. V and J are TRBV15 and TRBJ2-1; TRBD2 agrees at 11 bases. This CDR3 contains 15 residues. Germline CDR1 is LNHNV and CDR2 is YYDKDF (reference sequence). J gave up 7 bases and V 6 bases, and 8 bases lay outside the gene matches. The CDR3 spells CATRTLAGDYNEQFF. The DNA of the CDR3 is TGTGCCACCAGGACACTAGCGGGAGACTATAATGAGCAGTTCTTC.

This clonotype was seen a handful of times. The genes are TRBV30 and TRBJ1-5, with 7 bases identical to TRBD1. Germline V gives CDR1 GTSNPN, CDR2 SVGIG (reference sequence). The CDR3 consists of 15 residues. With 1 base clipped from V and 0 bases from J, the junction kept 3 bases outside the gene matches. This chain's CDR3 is CAWSGRDSSNQPQHF. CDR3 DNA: TGTGCCTGGAGTGGCCGGGACAGTAGCAATCAGCCCCAGCATTTT.

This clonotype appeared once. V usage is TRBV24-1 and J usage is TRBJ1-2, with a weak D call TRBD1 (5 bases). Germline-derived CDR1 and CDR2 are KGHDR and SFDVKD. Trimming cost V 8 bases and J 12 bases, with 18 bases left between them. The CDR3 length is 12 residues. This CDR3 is CATKSRRGGNTF. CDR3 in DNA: TGTGCCACCAAGTCCCGGCGGGGGGGGAACACCTTC.

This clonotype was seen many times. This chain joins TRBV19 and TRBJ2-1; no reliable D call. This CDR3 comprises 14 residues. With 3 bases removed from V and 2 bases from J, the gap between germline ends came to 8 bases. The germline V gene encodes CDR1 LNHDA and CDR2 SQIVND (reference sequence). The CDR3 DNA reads TGTGCCAGTAGTATGAGCTCCGCCTACAATGAGCAGTTCTTC. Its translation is CASSMSSAYNEQFF.